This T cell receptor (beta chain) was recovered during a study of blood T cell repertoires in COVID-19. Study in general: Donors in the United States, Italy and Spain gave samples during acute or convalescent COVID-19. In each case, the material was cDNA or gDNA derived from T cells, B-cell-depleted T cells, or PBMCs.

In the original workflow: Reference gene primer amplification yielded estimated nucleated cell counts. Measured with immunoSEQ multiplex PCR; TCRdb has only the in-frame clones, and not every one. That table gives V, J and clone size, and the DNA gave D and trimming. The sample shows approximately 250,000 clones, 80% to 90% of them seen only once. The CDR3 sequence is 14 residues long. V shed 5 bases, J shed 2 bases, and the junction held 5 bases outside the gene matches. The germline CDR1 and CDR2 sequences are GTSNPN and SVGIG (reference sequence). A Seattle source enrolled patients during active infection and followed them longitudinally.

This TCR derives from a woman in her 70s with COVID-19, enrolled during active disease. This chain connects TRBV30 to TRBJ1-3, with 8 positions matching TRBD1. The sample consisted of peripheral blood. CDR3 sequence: CAWGKQGAGNTIYF. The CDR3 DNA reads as TGTGCCTGGGGTAAACAGGGGGCTGGAAACACCATATATTTT.